This T cell receptor (beta chain) was observed in a study of blood T cell repertoires in COVID-19 (dated by TCRdb to the early 2020s). At the level of the whole study: Samples from collaborators originated in the United States, Italy and Spain and spanned both the acute and convalescent phases of COVID-19. The dataset comprised deeply sampled blood TCRbeta repertoires from subjects exposed to, actively infected with, or recovered from COVID-19. Sample metadata almost always included a de-identified subject ID, COVID-19 status, age in years and sex. The material from the prospective study consisted of cDNA or gDNA derived from T cells, B-cell-depleted T cells, or PBMCs. The repertoires were released in a freely available public database meant as a resource for research on the immune response to SARS-CoV-2. The samples were drawn from two sources: the first 160 participants of the ongoing ImmuneRACE study, and some 1,300 subjects contributed by 6 global collaborators. Where available, HLA class I and class II types were obtained from metadata supplied by the sample provider rather than from assay-based typing.

With regard to this clone: No cognate antigen has been identified for it. Base qualities are not provided; no much larger clone lies one nucleotide away.

General study outcomes and caveats: Clinical and demographic metadata were provided uncurated, with the amount varying by source and participant.

Sequences KGHSH (CDR1) and LQKENI (CDR2) are obtained from the germline V gene. From its cysteine to its phenylalanine, the CDR3 spans 14 amino acids. CDR3 DNA is the only sequence kept; it has 42 bases, read in frame from the first base. The trim is 2 bases for V and 7 bases for J, with a gap of 14 bases between the germline ends. TCRbeta CDR3 regions were amplified from genomic DNA using the immunoSEQ Assay, a bias-controlled multiplex PCR. Under the source paper's analysis protocol: The number of nucleated cells in each sample was estimated from the amplification of reference gene primers within the assay. To quantify the absolute abundance of each unique TCRbeta CDR3 rearrangement, sequence reads were collapsed and filtered. For each sample, productive Simpson clonality was calculated as the square root of Simpson's diversity index over productive rearrangements. TCRdb provides this immuneACCESS table in a form limited to in-frame rearrangements. Some clones are lacking; in checked studies, under half of them reflect an unresolved V gene, and why the rest are absent is not known. D and trimming were read from the DNA, whereas the V and J calls and clone size are those reported in that table. Within this sample are about 85,000 clones, with 84% of them counted one time only. About an eighth of the sample rests with the top ten.

The collaborating institutions used their own protocols to collect whole blood in K2EDTA tubes. For TCRbeta analysis, collaborators shipped samples in one of three forms: frozen whole blood, isolated PBMCs, or DNA extracted from either of those sample types. The V and J segments used are TRBV18 and TRBJ1-1; TRBD1 is a weak D gene call, 5 bases matching. The sample consisted of peripheral blood. The TCR originated in a human donor in a cohort sampled during active COVID-19. DNA sequence: TGTGCCAGCTCACCAAAAAGGGGCGCAGGTGAAGCTTTCTTT. Its amino acids are CASSPKRGAGEAFF.